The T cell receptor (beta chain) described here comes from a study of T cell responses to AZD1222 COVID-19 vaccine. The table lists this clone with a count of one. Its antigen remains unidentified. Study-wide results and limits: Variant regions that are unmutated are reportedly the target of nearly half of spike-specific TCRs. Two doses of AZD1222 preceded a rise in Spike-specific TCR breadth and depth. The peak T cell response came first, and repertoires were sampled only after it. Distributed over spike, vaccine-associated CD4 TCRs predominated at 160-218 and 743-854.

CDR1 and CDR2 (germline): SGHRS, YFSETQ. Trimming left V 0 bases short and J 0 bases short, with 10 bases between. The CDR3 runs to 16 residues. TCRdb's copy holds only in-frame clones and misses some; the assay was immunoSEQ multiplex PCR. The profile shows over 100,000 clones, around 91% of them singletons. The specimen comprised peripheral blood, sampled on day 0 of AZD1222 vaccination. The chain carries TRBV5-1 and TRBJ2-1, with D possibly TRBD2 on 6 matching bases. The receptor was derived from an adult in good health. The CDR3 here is CASSLAVGSSYNEQFF. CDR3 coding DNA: TGCGCCAGCAGCTTGGCCGTCGGGAGCTCCTACAATGAGCAGTTCTTC.